The entry below describes one T cell receptor (beta chain). Its target is unknown. The data derive from a study of blood T cells in healthy people across ages. Overall study findings and caveats: The fall in TCR beta diversity per million T cells was roughly linear with age.

Germline CDR1 reads MNHEY; CDR2 reads SVGAGI. The CDR3 length is 13 residues. V lost 8 bases and J 4 bases, leaving 14 bases between the germline ends. For the second PCR, which ran for roughly 7 to 11 cycles, a sample-barcoded 5' primer and a J-beta primer mix were used. TCRdb passed the 5' RACE reads through MiXCR, listing each CDR3 protein once. The sample records roughly 1.5 million distinct CDR3 sequences, approximately 43% being singletons. The chain employs TRBV6-5 and TRBJ1-2, with a tentative D call TRBD1 (5 bases). Sequencing was done on a sample of blood. This sequence was found in a woman under 30 in good health. CDR3 bases: TGTGCCAGCCAAAGGAACAGGCTCTATGGCTACACCTTC. It codes for CASQRNRLYGYTF.